This TCR beta chain was identified in a study of memory CD4+ T cells and cytomegalovirus serostatus. Study in general: Of the healthy Belgian adults, 9 or 10 were CMV seropositive and approximately 24 seronegative. The study, taken as a whole, reports: A US-trained random forest predicted CMV serostatus with median AUC around 0.92. 67 of 164 known CMV-associated TCRbeta sequences appeared in CD4+ memory.

Clones were sequenced by immunoSEQ multiplex PCR, and TCRdb holds only the in-frame ones, with some missing. The repertoire holds about 41,000 clones, more than 75% seen once, with about 0.79% in the top ten. Turning to this clone: The antigen is undetermined.

The CDR3 spans 15 residues. V lost 5 bases and J lost 3; bases outside the gene matches: 5. Germline CDR1 and CDR2: SGHVS and FQNEAQ. The sort gate was single viable CD3+CD4+CD8-CD45RO+ cells for memory CD4+ T cells. The origin of this receptor is an adult in good health and CMV-seronegative. Specimen: memory CD4+ T cells from blood. The J gene is TRBJ2-7, the V gene TRBV7-8, with TRBD2 identical over 12 bases. In nucleotides, the CDR3 is TGTGCCAGCAGCAAACTAGCGGGGGGCCTCTACGAGCAGTACTTC. This codes for CASSKLAGGLYEQYF.